These 9 T cell receptor beta chains share one sample of origin, sequenced in a study of beta chain features in type 1 diabetes. Notes on the study in general: Across all four CD4+ subsets, people with type 1 diabetes showed modestly shorter TCRB CDR3s.

These receptors have no identified antigens. Sequencing targeted expressed TCRB transcripts, as all isolated RNA had been reverse transcribed. Generated by immunoSEQ multiplex PCR, the TCRdb table keeps only in-frame clones and is missing some. The repertoire includes 150,000 to 200,000 clones, approximately 8.7% of them detected once, and roughly 0.7% sits in the top ten. Sequenced input: central memory CD4+ T cells from blood. All receptors derive from a woman in her twenties or thirties with type 1 diabetes.

The V and J genes are TRBV7-2 and TRBJ2-4; 8 bases align to TRBD2. Looked up from germline, CDR1 is SGHTA and CDR2 is FQGNSA. With 1 base clipped from V and 8 bases from J, the junction kept 10 bases outside the gene matches. CDR3 length: 16 residues. The CDR3 is CASSLVLAGPIDIQYF. CDR3 coding DNA: TGTGCCAGCAGCTTAGTATTAGCGGGACCGATAGACATTCAGTACTTC.

This clone was seen more than once but under ten times. V gene TRBV30 combines with J gene TRBJ1-1, with 7 bases aligning to TRBD1. With V trimmed by 4 bases and J by 3 bases, 14 bases remained unmatched. Per the germline V gene, CDR1 is GTSNPN and CDR2 is SVGIG (reference sequence). This CDR3 contains 16 residues. The CDR3 sequence: CAWTSGQGVSDTEAFF. CDR3 in DNA: TGTGCCTGGACTTCTGGGCAGGGGGTGTCTGACACTGAAGCTTTCTTT.

This chain joins TRBV25-1 and TRBJ2-3, with D tentatively TRBD2 (5 bases). Germline CDR1 and CDR2: MGHDK and SYGVNS. V lost 0 bases to trimming and J lost 2 bases, with 9 bases between them. This CDR3 region has 15 residues. The CDR3 spells CASSEYKAATDTQYF. CDR3 in DNA: TGTGCCAGCAGTGAATATAAAGCGGCCACAGATACGCAGTATTTT.

In this sample, this clone turned up a few times. The chain combines TRBV18 with TRBJ2-3; 7 positions match TRBD1. The V gene's germline CDR1 is KGHSH and CDR2 LQKENI. The junction had 7 bases not matched to a gene; V was cut back by 4 bases and J by 6 bases. The CDR3 is 14 amino acids. CDR3 sequence reads: CASSQQGLGDTQYF. The CDR3 DNA sequence: TGTGCCAGCTCACAACAGGGGCTGGGGGATACGCAGTATTTT.

This clone occurred many times. This sequence joins TRBV5-1 and TRBJ2-3; D unclear. The CDR3 sequence is 13 residues long. V was cut by 1 base and J by 4 bases, with 7 bases left in between. Germline V gene lookup returns CDR1 SGHRS and CDR2 YFSETQ. CDR3 sequence: CASSLTQADTQYF. The CDR3 region has the DNA TGCGCCAGCAGCTTGACACAAGCAGATACGCAGTATTTT.

This chain links TRBV11-2 with TRBJ2-3; no clear D gene. Per the germline V gene, CDR1 is SGHAT and CDR2 is FQNNGV. This CDR3 comprises 11 residues. Trimming left V 6 bases short and J 2 bases short, with 3 bases between. CDR3 region: CASSHTDTQYF. DNA of the CDR3: TGTGCCAGCAGTCACACAGATACGCAGTATTTT.

V and J are TRBV2 and TRBJ1-2; 7 nucleotides line up with TRBD1. The CDR3 has 14 residues. V lost 3 bases and J lost 4; bases outside the gene matches: 5. CDR1 SNHLY and CDR2 FYNNEI come from the germline V gene. The CDR3 DNA reads TGTGCCAGCAGTGAGGGACAGACACTCTATGGCTACACCTTC. Protein product: CASSEGQTLYGYTF. Supplemented by reference TRBV2 and TRBJ1-2, the full variable domain reads EPEVTQTPSHQVTQMGQEVILRCVPISNHLYFYWYRQILGQKVEFLVSFYNNEISEKSEIFDDQFSVERPDGSNFTLKIRSTKLEDSAMYFCASSEGQTLYGYTFGSGTRLTVV.

This clone has just a few counts. The rearrangement uses TRBV7-2 and TRBJ2-7; 10 bases align to TRBD2. This CDR3 comprises 15 residues. The V gene's germline CDR1 is SGHTA and CDR2 FQGNSA. V lost 1 base, J lost 3 bases, and 3 bases stayed unmatched. CDR3 residues: CASSLVAGGGYEQYF. For the CDR3, the DNA is TGTGCCAGCAGCTTAGTAGCGGGAGGAGGCTACGAGCAGTACTTC.

V usage is TRBV4-3 and J usage is TRBJ2-6; TRBD2 might be the D (6 bases). V shed 6 bases and J shed 1 base, with 10 bases lying between them. The CDR3 extends over 15 amino acids. CDR1 and CDR2 (germline): LGHNA, YSLEER. This CDR3 reads CASRPRESGANVLTF. The CDR3 DNA sequence: TGCGCCAGCAGGCCTCGGGAGTCTGGGGCCAACGTCCTGACTTTC.